This T cell receptor beta chain comes out of a study of T cell repertoires in cytomegalovirus infection. A single record per CDR3 protein comes from TCRdb applying MiXCR to the reads. The sample yields about 920,000 distinct CDR3 sequences, approximately 32% seen once. Germline CDR1 is SGHRS and CDR2 is YFSETQ. This CDR3 is 16 amino acids long. V lost 4 bases to trimming and J lost 1 base, with 15 bases between them. Worth noting for this clonotype: Its matching antigen is unknown.

The input for sequencing was cultured CD8+ T cells from PBMCs, taken from culture after CMV antigen stimulation. The receptor comes from a human donor in good health (CMV status not recorded). Some clones in this sample may be carry-over from other donors' samples. This rearrangement joins TRBV5-1 to TRBJ2-4, with D unclear. CDR3 nucleotide sequence: TGCGCCAGCAGCGGTCACGGCCTTGCGGCCAAAAACATTCAGTACTTC. Translation: CASSGHGLAAKNIQYF.